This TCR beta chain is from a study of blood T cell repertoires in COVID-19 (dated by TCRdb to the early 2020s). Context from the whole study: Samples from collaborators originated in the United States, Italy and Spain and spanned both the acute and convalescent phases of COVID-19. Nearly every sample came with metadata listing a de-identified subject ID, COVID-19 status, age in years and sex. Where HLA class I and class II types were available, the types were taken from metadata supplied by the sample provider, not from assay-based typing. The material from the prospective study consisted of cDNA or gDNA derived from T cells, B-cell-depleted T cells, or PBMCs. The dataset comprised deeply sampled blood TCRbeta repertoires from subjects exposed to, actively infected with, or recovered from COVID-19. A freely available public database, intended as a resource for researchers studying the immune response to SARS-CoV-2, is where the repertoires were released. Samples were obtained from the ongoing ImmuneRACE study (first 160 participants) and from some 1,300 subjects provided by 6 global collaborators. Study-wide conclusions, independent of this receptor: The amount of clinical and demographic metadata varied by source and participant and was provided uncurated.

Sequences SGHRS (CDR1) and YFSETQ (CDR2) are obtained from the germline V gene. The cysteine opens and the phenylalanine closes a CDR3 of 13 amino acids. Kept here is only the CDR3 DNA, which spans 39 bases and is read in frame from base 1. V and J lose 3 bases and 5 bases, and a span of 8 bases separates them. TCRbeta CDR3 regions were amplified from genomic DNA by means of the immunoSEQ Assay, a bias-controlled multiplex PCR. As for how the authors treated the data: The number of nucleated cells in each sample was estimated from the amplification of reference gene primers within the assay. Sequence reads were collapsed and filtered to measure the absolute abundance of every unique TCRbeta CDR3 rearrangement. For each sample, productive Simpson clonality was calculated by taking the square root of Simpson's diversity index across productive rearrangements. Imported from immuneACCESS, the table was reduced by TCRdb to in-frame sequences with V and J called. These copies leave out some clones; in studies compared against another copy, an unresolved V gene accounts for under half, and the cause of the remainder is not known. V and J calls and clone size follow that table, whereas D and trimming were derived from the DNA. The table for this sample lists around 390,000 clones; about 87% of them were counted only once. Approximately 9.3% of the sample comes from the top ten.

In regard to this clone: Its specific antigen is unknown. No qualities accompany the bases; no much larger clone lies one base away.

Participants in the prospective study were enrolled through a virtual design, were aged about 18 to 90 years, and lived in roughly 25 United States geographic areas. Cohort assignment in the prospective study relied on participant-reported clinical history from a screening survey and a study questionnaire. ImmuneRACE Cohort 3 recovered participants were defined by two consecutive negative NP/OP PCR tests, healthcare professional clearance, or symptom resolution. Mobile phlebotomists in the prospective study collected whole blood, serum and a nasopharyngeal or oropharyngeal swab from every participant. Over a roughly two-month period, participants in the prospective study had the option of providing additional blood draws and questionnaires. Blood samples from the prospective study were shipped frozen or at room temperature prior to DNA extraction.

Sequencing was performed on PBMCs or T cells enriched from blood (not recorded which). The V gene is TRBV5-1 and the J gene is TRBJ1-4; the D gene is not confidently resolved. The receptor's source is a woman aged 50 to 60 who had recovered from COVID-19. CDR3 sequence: CASSSPENEKLFF. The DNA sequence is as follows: TGCGCCAGCAGCTCGCCAGAAAATGAAAAACTGTTTTTT.